There are a few counts of the clone carrying this T cell receptor (beta chain). This sample is drawn from a study of memory CD4+ T cells and cytomegalovirus serostatus. In the study overall: Healthy Belgian adult donors included about nine CMV-positive and 24 CMV-negative people.

Produced via immunoSEQ multiplex PCR; TCRdb's table is partial and in-frame only. The sample lists tens of thousands of clones; 60% to 80% were seen once. Single viable CD3+CD4+CD8-CD45RO+ cells were sorted as the memory CD4+ T cells. The clonotype comes from an adult in good health and CMV-seronegative. Material for sequencing was memory CD4+ T cells from blood.

The CDR3 nucleotides read TGTGCCAGCAGCCAAAGGTATAGCTCCTACGAGCAGTACTTC. Protein: CASSQRYSSYEQYF. The chain joins TRBV14 to TRBJ2-7; D unclear. CDR3 length equals 14 residues. With 2 bases removed from V and 0 bases from J, the gap between germline ends came to 8 bases. Germline V gene sequence: CDR1 SGHDN, CDR2 FVKESK.